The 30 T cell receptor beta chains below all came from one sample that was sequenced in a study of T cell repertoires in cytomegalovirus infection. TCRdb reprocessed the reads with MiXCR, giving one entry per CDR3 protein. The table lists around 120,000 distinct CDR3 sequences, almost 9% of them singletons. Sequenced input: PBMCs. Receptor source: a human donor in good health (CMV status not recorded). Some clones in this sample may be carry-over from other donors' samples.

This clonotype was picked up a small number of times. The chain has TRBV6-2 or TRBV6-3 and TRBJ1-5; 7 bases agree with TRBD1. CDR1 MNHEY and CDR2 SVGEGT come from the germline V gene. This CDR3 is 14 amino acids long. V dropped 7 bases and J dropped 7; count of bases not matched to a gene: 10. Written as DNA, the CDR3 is TGTGCCAGCACCCTTGGACAGGCGGGGCAGCCCCAGCATTTT. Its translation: CASTLGQAGQPQHF.

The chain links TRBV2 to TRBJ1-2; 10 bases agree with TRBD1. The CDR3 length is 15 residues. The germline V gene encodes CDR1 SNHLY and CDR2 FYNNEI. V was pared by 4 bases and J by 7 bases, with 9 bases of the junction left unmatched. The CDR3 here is CASSGSGQGNRGYTF. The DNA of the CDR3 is TGTGCCAGCAGTGGATCGGGACAGGGGAATCGTGGCTACACCTTC.

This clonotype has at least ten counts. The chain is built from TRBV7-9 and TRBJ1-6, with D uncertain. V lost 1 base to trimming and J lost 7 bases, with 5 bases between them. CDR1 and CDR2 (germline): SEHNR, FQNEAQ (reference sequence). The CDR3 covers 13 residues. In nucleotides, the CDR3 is TGTGCCAGCAGCTTAGAGGGCAATTCACCCCTCCACTTT. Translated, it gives CASSLEGNSPLHF.

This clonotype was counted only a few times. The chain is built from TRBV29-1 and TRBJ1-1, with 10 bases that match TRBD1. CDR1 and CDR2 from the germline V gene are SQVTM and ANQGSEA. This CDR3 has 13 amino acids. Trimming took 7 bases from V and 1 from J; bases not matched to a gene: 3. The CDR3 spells CSGGQGRNTEAFF. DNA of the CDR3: TGCAGCGGGGGACAGGGGCGGAACACTGAAGCTTTCTTT.

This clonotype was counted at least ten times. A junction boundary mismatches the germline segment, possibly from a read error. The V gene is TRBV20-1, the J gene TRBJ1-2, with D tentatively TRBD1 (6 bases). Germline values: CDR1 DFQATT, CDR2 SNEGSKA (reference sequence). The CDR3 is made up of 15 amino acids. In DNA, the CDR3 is TGCAGTGCTAGAGACACTTCGGGGGCTAAGTATGGCTACACCTTC. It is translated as CSARDTSGAKYGYTF.

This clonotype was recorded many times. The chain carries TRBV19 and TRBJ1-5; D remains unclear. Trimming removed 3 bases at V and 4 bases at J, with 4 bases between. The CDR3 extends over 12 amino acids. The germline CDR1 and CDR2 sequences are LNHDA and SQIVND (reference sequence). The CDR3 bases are TGTGCCAGTAGTATTGTAAATCAGCCCCAGCATTTT. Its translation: CASSIVNQPQHF.

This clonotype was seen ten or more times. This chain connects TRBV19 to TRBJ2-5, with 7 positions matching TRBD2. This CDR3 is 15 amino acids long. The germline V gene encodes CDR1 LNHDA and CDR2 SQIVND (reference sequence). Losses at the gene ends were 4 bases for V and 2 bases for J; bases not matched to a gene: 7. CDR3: CASSKLASGQETQYF. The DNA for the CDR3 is TGTGCCAGTAGTAAACTAGCGTCGGGGCAAGAGACCCAGTACTTC.

This chain's CDR3 is CASSPGGRQETQYF. The DNA for the CDR3 is TGTGCCAGCAGTCCCGGAGGAAGACAAGAGACCCAGTACTTC. The chain employs TRBV27 and TRBJ2-5, with a tentative D call TRBD2 (5 bases). The CDR3 spans 14 residues. Germline-derived CDR1 and CDR2 are MNHEY and SMNVEV (reference sequence). Trimming took off 5 bases at V and 2 bases at J, with 12 bases between the two ends.

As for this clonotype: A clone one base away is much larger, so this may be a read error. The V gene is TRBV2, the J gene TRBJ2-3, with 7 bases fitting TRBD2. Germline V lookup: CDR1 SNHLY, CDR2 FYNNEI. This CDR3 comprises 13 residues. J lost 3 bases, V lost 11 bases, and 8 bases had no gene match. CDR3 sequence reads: CAGLWRETDTQYF. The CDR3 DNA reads TGTGCCGGCCTTTGGCGGGAGACAGATACGCAGTATTTT.

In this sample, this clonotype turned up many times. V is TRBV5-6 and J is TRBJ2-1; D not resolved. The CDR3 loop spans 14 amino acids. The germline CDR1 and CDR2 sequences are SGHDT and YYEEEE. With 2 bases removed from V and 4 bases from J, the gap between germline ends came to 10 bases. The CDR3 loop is CASSFGGTYNEQFF. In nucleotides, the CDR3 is TGTGCCAGCAGCTTTGGCGGAACATACAATGAGCAGTTCTTC. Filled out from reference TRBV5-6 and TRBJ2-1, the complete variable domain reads DAGVTQSPTHLIKTRGQQVTLRCSPKSGHDTVSWYQQALGQGPQFIFQYYEEEERQRGNFPDRFSGHQFPNYSSELNVNALLLGDSALYLCASSFGGTYNEQFFGPGTRLTVL.

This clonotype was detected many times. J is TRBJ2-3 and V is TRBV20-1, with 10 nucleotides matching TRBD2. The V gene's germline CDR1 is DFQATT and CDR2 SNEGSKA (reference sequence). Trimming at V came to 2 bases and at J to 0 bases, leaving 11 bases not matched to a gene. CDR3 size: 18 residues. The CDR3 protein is CSARMGSGGESSTDTQYF. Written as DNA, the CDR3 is TGCAGTGCTAGAATGGGCAGCGGGGGGGAGTCTAGCACAGATACGCAGTATTTT.

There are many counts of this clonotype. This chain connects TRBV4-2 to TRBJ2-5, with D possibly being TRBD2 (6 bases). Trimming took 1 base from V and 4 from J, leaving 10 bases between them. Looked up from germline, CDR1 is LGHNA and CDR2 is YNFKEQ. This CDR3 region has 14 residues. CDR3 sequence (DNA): TGTGCCAGCAGCCAAGGACTAGAGGTAGAGACCCAGTACTTC. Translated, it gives CASSQGLEVETQYF.

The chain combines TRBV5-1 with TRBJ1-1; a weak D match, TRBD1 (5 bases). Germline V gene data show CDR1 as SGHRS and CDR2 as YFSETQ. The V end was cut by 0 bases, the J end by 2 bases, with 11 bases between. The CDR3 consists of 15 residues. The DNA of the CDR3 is TGCGCCAGCAGCTTGGAGGGCAGGGCCAACACTGAAGCTTTCTTT. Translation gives CASSLEGRANTEAFF.

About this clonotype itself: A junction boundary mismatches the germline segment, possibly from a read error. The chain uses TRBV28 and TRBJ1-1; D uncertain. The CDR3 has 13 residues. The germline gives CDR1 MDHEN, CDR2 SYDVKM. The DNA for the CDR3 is TGTGCCAGCACCACTAATATGAACACTGAAGCTTCCTTT. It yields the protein CASTTNMNTEASF.

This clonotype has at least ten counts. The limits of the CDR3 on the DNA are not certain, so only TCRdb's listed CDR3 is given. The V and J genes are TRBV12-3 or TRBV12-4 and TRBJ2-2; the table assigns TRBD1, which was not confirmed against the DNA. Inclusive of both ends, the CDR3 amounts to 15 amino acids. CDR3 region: CASSFTGRRAGELFF.

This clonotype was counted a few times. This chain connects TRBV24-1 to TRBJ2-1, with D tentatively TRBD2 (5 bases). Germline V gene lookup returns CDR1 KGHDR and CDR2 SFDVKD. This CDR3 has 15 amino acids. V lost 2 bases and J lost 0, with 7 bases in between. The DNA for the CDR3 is TGTGCCACCAGTGATTCGGGATTCTCCTACAATGAGCAGTTCTTC. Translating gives CATSDSGFSYNEQFF.

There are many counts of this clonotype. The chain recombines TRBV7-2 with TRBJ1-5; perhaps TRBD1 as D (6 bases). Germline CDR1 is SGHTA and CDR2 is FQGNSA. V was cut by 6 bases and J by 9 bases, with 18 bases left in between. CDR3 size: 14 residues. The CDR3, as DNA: TGTGCCAGCAGTGTAAGGAAGGGGGTGAGGCCCCAGCATTTT. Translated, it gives CASSVRKGVRPQHF.

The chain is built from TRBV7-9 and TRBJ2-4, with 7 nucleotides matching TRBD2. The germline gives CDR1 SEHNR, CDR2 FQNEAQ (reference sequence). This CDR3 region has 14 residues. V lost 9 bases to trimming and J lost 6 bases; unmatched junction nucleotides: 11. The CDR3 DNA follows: TGTGCCAGTAGCCTAATGGGAGGGACAAACATTCAGTACTTC. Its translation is CASSLMGGTNIQYF. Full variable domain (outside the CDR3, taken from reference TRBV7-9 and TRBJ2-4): DTGVSQNPRHKITKRGQNVTFRCDPISEHNRLYWYRQTLGQGPEFLTYFQNEAQLEKSRLLSDRFSAERPKGSFSTLEIQRTEQGDSAMYLCASSLMGGTNIQYFGAGTRLSVL.

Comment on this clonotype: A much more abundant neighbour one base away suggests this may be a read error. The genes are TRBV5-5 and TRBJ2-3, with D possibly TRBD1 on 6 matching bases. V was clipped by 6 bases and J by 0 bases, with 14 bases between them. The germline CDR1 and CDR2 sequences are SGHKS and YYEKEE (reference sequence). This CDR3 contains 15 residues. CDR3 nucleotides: TGTGCCAGCACCCAGGGGAGCCGGAGCACAGATACGCAGTATTTT. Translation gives CASTQGSRSTDTQYF.

The CDR3 region is CATSRDAGGETQYF. Here the CDR3 DNA reads TGTGCCACCAGCAGAGACGCAGGGGGCGAGACCCAGTACTTC. The chain couples TRBV15 to TRBJ2-5, with 8 bases matching TRBD1. The length of the CDR3 is 14 residues. Germline V gives CDR1 LNHNV, CDR2 YYDKDF (reference sequence). J lost 5 bases, V lost 0 bases, and 2 bases had no gene match.

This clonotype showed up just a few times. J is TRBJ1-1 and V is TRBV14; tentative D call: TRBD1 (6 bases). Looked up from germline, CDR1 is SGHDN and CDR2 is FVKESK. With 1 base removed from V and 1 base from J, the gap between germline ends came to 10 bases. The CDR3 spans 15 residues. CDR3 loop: CASSQVQGGNTEAFF. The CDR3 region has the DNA TGTGCCAGCAGCCAAGTTCAAGGGGGGAACACTGAAGCTTTCTTT.

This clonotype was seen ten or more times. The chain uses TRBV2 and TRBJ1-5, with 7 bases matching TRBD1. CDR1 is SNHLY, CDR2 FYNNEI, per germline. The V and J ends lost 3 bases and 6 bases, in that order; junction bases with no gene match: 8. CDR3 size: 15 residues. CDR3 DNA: TGTGCCAGCAGTGAGAGACAGGGAAACGGTCAGCCCCAGCATTTT. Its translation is CASSERQGNGQPQHF.

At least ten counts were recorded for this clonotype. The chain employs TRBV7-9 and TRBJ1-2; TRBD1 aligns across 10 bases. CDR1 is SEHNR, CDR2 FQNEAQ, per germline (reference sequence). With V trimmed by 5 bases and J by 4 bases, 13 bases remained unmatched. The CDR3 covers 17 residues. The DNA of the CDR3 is TGTGCCAGCAGCAAGACAGGGGGCGATTTGCTGGGCTATGGCTACACCTTC. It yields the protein CASSKTGGDLLGYGYTF. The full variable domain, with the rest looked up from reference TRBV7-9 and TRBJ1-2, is DTGVSQNPRHKITKRGQNVTFRCDPISEHNRLYWYRQTLGQGPEFLTYFQNEAQLEKSRLLSDRFSAERPKGSFSTLEIQRTEQGDSAMYLCASSKTGGDLLGYGYTFGSGTRLTVV.

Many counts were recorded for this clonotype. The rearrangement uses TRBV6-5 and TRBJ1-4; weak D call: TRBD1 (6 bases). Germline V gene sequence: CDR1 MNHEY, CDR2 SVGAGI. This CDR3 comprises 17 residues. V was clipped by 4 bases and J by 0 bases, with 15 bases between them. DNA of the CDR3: TGTGCCAGCAGTTGGGGGCCCCTCGGTTCAACTAATGAAAAACTGTTTTTT. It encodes CASSWGPLGSTNEKLFF.

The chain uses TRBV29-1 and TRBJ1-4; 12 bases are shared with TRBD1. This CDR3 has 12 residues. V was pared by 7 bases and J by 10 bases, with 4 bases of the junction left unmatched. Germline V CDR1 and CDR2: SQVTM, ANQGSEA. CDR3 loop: CSGGTGGGKLFF. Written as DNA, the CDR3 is TGCAGCGGCGGGACAGGGGGCGGAAAACTGTTTTTT.

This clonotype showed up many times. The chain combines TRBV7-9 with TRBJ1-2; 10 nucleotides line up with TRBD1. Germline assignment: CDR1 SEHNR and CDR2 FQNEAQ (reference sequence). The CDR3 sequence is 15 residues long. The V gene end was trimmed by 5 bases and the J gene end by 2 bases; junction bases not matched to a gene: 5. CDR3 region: CASSDPGQGNYGYTF. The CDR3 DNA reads TGTGCCAGCAGCGACCCGGGACAGGGGAACTATGGCTACACCTTC.

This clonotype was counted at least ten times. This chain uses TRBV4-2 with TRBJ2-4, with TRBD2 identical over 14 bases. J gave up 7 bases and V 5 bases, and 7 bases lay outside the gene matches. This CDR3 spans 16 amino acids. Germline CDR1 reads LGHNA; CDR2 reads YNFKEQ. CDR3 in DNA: TGTGCCAGCAGCGAGACTAGCGGGGGGGCCGCGAACATTCAGTACTTC. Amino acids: CASSETSGGAANIQYF.

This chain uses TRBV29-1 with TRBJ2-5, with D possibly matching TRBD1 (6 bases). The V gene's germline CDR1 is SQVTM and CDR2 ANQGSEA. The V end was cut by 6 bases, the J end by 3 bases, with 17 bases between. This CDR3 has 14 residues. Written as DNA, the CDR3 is TGCAGCGTCCTAACCCACGCAGGGGAAGAGACCCAGTACTTC. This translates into CSVLTHAGEETQYF.

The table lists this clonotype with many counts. CDR3 sequence (DNA): TGTGCCACCGAGCAGGGGGGCTTCACAGATACGCAGTATTTT. It translates to CATEQGGFTDTQYF. The chain couples TRBV6-2 or TRBV6-3 to TRBJ2-3; possible D gene TRBD1, 7 bases. CDR1 MNHEY and CDR2 SVGEGT come from the germline V gene. The length of the CDR3 is 14 residues. The germline V and J ends were trimmed by 10 bases and 2 bases, with 16 bases remaining between them.

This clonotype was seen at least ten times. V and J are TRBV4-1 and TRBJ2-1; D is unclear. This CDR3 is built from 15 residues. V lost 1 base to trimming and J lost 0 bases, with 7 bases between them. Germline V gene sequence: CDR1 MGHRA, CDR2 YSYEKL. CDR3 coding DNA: TGCGCCAGCAGCCAAGGGTACATCTCCTACAATGAGCAGTTCTTC. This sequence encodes CASSQGYISYNEQFF.